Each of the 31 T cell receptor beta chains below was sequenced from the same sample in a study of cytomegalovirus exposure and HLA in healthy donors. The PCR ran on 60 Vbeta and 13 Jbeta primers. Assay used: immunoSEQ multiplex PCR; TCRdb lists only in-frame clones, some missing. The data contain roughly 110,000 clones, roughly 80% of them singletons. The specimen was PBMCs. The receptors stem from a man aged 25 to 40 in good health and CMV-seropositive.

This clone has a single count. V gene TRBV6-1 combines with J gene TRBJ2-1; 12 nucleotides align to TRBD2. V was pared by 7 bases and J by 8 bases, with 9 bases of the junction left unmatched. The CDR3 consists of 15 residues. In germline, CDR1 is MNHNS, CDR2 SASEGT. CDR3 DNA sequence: TGTGCCAGCACCCTGACTAGCGGGAGAACCTATGAGCAGTTCTTC. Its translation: CASTLTSGRTYEQFF.

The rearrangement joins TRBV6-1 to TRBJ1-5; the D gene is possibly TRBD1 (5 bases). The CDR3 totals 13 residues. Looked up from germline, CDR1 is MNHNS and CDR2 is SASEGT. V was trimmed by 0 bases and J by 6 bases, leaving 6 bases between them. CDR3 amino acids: CASSEAGVQPQHF. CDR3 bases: TGTGCCAGCAGTGAAGCAGGGGTTCAGCCCCAGCATTTT.

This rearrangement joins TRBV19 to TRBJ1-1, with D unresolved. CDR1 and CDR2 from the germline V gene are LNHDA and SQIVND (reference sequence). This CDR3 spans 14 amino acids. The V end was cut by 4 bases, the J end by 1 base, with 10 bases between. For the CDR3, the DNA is TGTGCCAGTAGTACCCAATACGGGAACACTGAAGCTTTCTTT. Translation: CASSTQYGNTEAFF. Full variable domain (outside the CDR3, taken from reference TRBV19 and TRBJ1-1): DGGITQSPKYLFRKEGQNVTLSCEQNLNHDAMYWYRQDPGQGLRLIYYSQIVNDFQKGDIAEGYSVSREKKESFPLTVTSAQKNPTAFYLCASSTQYGNTEAFFGQGTRLTVV.

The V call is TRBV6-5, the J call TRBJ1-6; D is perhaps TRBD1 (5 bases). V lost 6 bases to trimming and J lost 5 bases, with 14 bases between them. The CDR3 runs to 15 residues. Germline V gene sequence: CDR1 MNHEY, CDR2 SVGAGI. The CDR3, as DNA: TGTGCCAGCAGACCTCAGGAGGGGAATAATTCACCCCTCCACTTT. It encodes CASRPQEGNNSPLHF.

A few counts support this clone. The CDR3 DNA is TGTGCCAGCATCCTAGCGGGGGGGCCCGGGGATACGCAGTATTTT. This gives the protein CASILAGGPGDTQYF. The rearrangement joins TRBV2 to TRBJ2-3; TRBD2 matches at 12 bases. The germline gives CDR1 SNHLY, CDR2 FYNNEI. J lost 6 bases, V lost 7 bases, and 8 bases had no gene match. This CDR3 comprises 15 residues. Looking up the rest from reference TRBV2 and TRBJ2-3 gives the full variable domain: EPEVTQTPSHQVTQMGQEVILRCVPISNHLYFYWYRQILGQKVEFLVSFYNNEISEKSEIFDDQFSVERPDGSNFTLKIRSTKLEDSAMYFCASILAGGPGDTQYFGPGTRLTVL.

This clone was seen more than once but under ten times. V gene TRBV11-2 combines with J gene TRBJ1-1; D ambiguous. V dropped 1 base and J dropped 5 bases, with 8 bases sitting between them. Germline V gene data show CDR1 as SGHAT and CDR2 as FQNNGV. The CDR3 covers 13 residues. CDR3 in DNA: TGTGCCAGCAGCTTAGTGGCCGTGACTGAAGCTTTCTTT. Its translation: CASSLVAVTEAFF.

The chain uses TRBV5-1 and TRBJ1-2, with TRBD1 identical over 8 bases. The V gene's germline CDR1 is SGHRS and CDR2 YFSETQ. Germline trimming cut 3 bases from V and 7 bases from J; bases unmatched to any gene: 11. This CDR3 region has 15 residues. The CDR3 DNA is TGCGCCAGCAGCTCTATAGGACAGGGAGGGGTTGGCTACACCTTC. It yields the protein CASSSIGQGGVGYTF.

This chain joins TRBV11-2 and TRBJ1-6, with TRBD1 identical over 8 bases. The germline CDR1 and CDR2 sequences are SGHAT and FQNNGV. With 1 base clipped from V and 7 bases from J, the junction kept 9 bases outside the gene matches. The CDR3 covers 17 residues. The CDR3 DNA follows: TGTGCCAGCAGCTTAGTCTTAGCCGGACAGGGAAATTCACCCCTCCACTTT. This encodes CASSLVLAGQGNSPLHF.

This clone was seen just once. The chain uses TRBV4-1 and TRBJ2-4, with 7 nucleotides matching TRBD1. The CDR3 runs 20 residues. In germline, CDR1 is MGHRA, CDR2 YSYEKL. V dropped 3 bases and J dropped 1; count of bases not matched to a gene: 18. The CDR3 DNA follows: TGCGCCAGCAGCCAGGACCTGACAGGGTGGCCTTTTTCCGCCAAAAACATTCAGTACTTC. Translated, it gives CASSQDLTGWPFSAKNIQYF.

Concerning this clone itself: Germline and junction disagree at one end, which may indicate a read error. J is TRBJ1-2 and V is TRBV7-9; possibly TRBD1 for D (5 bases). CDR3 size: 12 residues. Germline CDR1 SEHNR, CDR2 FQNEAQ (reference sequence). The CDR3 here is CSSSSTAYGYTF. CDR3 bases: TGTTCCAGCAGCTCGACAGCCTATGGCTACACCTTC.

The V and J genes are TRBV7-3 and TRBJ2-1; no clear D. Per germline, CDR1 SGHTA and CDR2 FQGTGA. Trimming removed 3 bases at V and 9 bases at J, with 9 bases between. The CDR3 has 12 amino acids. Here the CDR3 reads CASSFQVGEQFF. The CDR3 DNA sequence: TGTGCCAGCAGCTTTCAGGTTGGTGAGCAGTTCTTC.

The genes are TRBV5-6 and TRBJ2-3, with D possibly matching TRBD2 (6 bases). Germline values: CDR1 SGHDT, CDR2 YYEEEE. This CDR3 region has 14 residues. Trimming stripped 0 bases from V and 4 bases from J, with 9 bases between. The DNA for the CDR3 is TGTGCCAGCAGCTTGGGGTCGGGGGCAGATACGCAGTATTTT. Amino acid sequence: CASSLGSGADTQYF. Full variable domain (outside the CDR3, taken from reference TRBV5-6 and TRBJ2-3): DAGVTQSPTHLIKTRGQQVTLRCSPKSGHDTVSWYQQALGQGPQFIFQYYEEEERQRGNFPDRFSGHQFPNYSSELNVNALLLGDSALYLCASSLGSGADTQYFGPGTRLTVL.

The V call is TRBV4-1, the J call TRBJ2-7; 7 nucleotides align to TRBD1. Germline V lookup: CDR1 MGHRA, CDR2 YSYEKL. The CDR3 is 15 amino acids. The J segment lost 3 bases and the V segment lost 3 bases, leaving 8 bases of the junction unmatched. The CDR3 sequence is CASSQRTGPGYEQYF. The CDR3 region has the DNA TGCGCCAGCAGCCAGAGGACAGGACCGGGCTACGAGCAGTACTTC.

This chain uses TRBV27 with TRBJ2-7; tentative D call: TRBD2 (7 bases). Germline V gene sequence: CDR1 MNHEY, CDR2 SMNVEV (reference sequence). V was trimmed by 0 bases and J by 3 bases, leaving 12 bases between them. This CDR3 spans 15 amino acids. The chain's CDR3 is CASSLSGGGSYEQYF. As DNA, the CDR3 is TGTGCCAGCAGTTTATCAGGGGGGGGTAGCTACGAGCAGTACTTC.

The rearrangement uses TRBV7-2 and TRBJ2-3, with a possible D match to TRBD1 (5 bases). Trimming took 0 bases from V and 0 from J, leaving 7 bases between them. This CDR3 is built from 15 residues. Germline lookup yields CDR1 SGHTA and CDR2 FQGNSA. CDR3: CASSLAPGSTDTQYF. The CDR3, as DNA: TGTGCCAGCAGCTTAGCGCCAGGGAGCACAGATACGCAGTATTTT.

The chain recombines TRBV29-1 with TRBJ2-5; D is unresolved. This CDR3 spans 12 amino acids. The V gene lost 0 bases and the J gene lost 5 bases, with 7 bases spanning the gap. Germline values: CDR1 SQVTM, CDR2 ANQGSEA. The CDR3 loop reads CSVEDLEETQYF. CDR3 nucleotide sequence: TGCAGCGTTGAAGATCTGGAGGAGACCCAGTACTTC.

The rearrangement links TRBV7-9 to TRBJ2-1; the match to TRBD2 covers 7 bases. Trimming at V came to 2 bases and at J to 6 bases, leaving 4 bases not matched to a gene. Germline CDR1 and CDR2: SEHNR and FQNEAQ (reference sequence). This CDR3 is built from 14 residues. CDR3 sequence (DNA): TGTGCCAGCAGCTTACTGGCGGGAGCCAATGAGCAGTTCTTC. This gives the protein CASSLLAGANEQFF. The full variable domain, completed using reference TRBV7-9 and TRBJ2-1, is DTGVSQNPRHKITKRGQNVTFRCDPISEHNRLYWYRQTLGQGPEFLTYFQNEAQLEKSRLLSDRFSAERPKGSFSTLEIQRTEQGDSAMYLCASSLLAGANEQFFGPGTRLTVL.

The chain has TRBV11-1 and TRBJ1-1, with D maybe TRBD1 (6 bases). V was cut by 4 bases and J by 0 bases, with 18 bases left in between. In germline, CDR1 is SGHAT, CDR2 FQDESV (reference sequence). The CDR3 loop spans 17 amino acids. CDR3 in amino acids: CASSYSTGSVMNTEAFF. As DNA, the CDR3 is TGTGCCAGCAGCTACAGTACAGGGAGTGTGATGAACACTGAAGCTTTCTTT.

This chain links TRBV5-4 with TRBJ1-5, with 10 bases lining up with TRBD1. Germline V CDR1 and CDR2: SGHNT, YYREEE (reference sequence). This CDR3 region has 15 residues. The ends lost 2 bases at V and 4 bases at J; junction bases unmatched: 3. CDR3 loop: CASSLRDRGNQPQHF. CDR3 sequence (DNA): TGTGCCAGCAGCTTACGGGACAGGGGTAATCAGCCCCAGCATTTT.

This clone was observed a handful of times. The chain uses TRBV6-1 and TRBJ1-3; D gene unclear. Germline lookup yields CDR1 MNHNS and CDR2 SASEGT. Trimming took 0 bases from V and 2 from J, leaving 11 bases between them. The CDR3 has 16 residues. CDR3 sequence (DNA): TGTGCCAGCAGTGAAGCCGCCCCGCGGGCTGGAAACACCATATATTTT. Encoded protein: CASSEAAPRAGNTIYF.

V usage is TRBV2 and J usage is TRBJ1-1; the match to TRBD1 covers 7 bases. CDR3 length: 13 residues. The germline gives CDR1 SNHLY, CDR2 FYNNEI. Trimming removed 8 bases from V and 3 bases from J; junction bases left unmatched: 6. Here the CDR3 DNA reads TGTGCCAGCCTCCGAGGGACAGACACTGAAGCTTTCTTT. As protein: CASLRGTDTEAFF.

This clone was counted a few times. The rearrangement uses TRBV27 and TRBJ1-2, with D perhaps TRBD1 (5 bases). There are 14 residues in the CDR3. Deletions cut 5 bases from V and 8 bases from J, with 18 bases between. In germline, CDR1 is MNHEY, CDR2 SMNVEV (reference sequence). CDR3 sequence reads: CASSAGGAGQGYTF. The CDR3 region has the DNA TGTGCCAGCAGTGCCGGTGGGGCCGGACAAGGCTACACCTTC.

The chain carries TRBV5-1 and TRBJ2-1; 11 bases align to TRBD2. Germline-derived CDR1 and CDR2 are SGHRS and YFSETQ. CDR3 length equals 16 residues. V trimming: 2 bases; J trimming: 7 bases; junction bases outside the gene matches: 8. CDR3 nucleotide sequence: TGCGCCAGCAGCTTTTCACTAGCGGGAGTGAGGAATGAGCAGTTCTTC. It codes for CASSFSLAGVRNEQFF.

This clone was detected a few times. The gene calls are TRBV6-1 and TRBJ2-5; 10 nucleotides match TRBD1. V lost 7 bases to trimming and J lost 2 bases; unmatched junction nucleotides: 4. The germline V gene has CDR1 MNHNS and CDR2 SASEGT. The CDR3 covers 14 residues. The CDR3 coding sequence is TGTGCCAGCAAAAGGACAGGGGGACAAGAGACCCAGTACTTC. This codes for CASKRTGGQETQYF.

CDR3 residues: CASSSSPGGTDTQYF. The CDR3 bases are TGTGCCAGCAGCTCTTCCCCCGGGGGCACAGATACGCAGTATTTT. The chain couples TRBV7-9 to TRBJ2-3; possibly TRBD2 for D (5 bases). With 4 bases removed from V and 1 base from J, the gap between germline ends came to 12 bases. Germline V gives CDR1 SEHNR, CDR2 FQNEAQ (reference sequence). CDR3 length equals 15 residues.

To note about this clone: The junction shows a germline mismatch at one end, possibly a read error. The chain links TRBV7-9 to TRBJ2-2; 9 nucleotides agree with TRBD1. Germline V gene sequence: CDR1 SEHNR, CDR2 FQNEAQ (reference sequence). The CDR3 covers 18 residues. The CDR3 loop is CSSSLIRANRGLTGELFF. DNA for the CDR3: TGTTCCAGCAGCTTAATACGGGCCAACAGGGGGCTCACCGGGGAGCTGTTTTTT.

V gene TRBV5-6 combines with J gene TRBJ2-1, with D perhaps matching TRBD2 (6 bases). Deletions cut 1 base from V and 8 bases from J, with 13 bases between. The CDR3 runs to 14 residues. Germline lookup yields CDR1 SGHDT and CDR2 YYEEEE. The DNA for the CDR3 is TGTGCCAGCAGCTTGTTGTATGGGGGGTATGAGCAGTTCTTC. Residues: CASSLLYGGYEQFF.

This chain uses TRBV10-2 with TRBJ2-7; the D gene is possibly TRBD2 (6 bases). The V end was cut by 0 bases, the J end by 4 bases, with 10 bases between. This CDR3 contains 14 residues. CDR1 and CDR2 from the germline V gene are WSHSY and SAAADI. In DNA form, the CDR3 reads TGCGCCAGCAGTGAGTCCCCGGGACTTTACGAGCAGTACGTC. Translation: CASSESPGLYEQYV.

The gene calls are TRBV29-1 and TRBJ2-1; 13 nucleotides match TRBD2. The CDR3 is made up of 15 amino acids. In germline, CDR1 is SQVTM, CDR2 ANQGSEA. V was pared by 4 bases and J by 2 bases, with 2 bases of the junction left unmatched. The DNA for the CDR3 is TGCAGCGTTGCAGGGACTAGCGGGACCTACAATGAGCAGTTCTTC. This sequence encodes CSVAGTSGTYNEQFF.

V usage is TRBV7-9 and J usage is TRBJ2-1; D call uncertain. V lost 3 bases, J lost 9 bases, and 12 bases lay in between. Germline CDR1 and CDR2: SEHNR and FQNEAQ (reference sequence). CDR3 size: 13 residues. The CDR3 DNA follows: TGTGCCAGCAGCTTCACCCAATTTAGTGAGCAGTTCTTC. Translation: CASSFTQFSEQFF.

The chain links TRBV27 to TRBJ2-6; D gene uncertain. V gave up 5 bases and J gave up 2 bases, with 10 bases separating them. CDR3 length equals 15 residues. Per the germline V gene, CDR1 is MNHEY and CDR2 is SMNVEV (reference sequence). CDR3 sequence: CASSPISAGANVLTF. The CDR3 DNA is TGTGCCAGCAGTCCCATAAGCGCTGGGGCCAACGTCCTGACTTTC.